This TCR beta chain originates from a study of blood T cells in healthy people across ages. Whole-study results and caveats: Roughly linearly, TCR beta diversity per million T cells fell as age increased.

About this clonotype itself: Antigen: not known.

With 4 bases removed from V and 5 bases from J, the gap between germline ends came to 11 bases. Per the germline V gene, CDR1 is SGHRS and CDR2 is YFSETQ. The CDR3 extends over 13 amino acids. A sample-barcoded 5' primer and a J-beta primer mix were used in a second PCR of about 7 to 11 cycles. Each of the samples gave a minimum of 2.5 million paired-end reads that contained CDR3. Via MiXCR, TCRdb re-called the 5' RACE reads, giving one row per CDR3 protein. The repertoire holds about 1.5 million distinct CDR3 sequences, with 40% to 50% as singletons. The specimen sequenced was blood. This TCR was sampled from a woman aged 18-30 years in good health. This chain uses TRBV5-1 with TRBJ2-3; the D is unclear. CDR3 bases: TGCGCCAGCAGCCAGATAGGGCAAGATACGCAGTATTTT. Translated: CASSQIGQDTQYF.